The rows below give T cell receptor beta chains drawn from one sample of a study of shared clonotypes between healthy human individuals. Here immunoSEQ multiplex PCR was the method, and the copy in TCRdb shows in-frame clones only, minus some. Here the sample spans a few hundred thousand clones, roughly four fifths being singletons. The sequenced sample was PBMCs. These receptor sequences come from a middle-aged woman in good health. Some clones in this sample may be carry-over from other donors' samples. The CDR3 runs from the conserved cysteine through the conserved F or W. The order of the fields is D gene, V gene, clone size, J gene, CDR3 length, CDR3 protein, CDR3 DNA. The D gene is left open where the match is weak. Size is omitted from some rows. Given values are once, few, many or a class for expanded clones.

d_gene: -
v_gene: TRBV11-2
abundance: -
j_gene: TRBJ2-1
len: 13
CDR3aa: CASSLGRHGEQFF
CDR3nt: TGTGCCAGCAGCTTAGGGAGGCACGGCGAGCAGTTCTTC

d_gene: TRBD1
v_gene: TRBV6-6
abundance: -
j_gene: TRBJ2-5
len: 15
CDR3aa: CASSSRTGSQETQYF
CDR3nt: TGTGCCAGCAGTTCGCGGACAGGGAGTCAAGAGACCCAGTACTTC

d_gene: TRBD1
v_gene: TRBV28
abundance: -
j_gene: TRBJ2-3
len: 15
CDR3aa: CASRETGQGTDTQYF
CDR3nt: TGTGCCAGCAGAGAAACGGGACAGGGTACAGATACGCAGTATTTT

d_gene: TRBD2
v_gene: TRBV5-6
abundance: -
j_gene: TRBJ2-7
len: 16
CDR3aa: CASSRGLAGGTYEQYF
CDR3nt: TGTGCCAGCAGCCGCGGGCTAGCGGGAGGCACCTACGAGCAGTACTTC

d_gene: -
v_gene: TRBV11-2
abundance: once
j_gene: TRBJ2-7
len: 11
CDR3aa: CASSPAYEQYF
CDR3nt: TGTGCCAGCAGCCCCGCCTACGAGCAGTACTTC

d_gene: -
v_gene: TRBV28
abundance: -
j_gene: TRBJ1-1
len: 12
CDR3aa: CAIQGVNTEAFF
CDR3nt: TGTGCCATACAAGGGGTGAACACTGAAGCTTTCTTT

d_gene: TRBD2
v_gene: TRBV29-1
abundance: once
j_gene: TRBJ2-1
len: 14
CDR3aa: CSATKSGSSNEQFF
CDR3nt: TGCAGCGCGACGAAAAGCGGGAGTAGTAATGAGCAGTTCTTC

d_gene: -
v_gene: TRBV9
abundance: -
j_gene: TRBJ2-2
len: 15
CDR3aa: CASSVWAEGLGELFF
CDR3nt: TGTGCCAGCAGCGTATGGGCCGAGGGCCTCGGGGAGCTGTTTTTT

d_gene: -
v_gene: TRBV7-6
abundance: -
j_gene: TRBJ1-1
len: 15
CDR3aa: CASSENRGGNTEAFF
CDR3nt: TGTGCCAGCAGCGAAAATCGGGGGGGAAACACTGAAGCTTTCTTT

d_gene: -
v_gene: TRBV7-2
abundance: -
j_gene: TRBJ1-3
len: 14
CDR3aa: CASSAGLSGNTIYF
CDR3nt: TGTGCCAGCAGTGCGGGTCTGTCTGGAAACACCATATATTTT

d_gene: -
v_gene: TRBV4-3
abundance: -
j_gene: TRBJ1-2
len: 13
CDR3aa: CASSQDTGFGYTF
CDR3nt: TGCGCCAGCAGCCAAGATACGGGGTTTGGCTACACCTTC

d_gene: TRBD2
v_gene: TRBV4-2
abundance: -
j_gene: TRBJ2-7
len: 16
CDR3aa: CASSRGTSGSTYEQYF
CDR3nt: TGTGCCAGCAGCCGAGGGACTAGCGGGAGTACCTACGAGCAGTACTTC

d_gene: -
v_gene: TRBV19
abundance: -
j_gene: TRBJ2-5
len: 15
CDR3aa: CASSIGSVSRETQYF
CDR3nt: TGTGCCAGTAGTATAGGATCAGTATCGCGCGAGACCCAGTACTTC

d_gene: TRBD2
v_gene: TRBV5-6
abundance: -
j_gene: TRBJ2-1
len: 14
CDR3aa: CASRKGLTYNEQFF
CDR3nt: TGTGCCAGCAGGAAGGGACTAACCTACAATGAGCAGTTCTTC

d_gene: -
v_gene: TRBV7-9
abundance: -
j_gene: TRBJ2-7
len: 16
CDR3aa: CASSRHSGTVTYEQYF
CDR3nt: TGTGCCAGCAGCCGACATTCCGGGACGGTTACCTACGAGCAGTACTTC

d_gene: TRBD1
v_gene: TRBV5-5
abundance: -
j_gene: TRBJ1-4
len: 18
CDR3aa: CASSLPIDRDRDNEKLFF
CDR3nt: TGTGCCAGCAGCTTACCTATCGACCGGGACAGAGATAATGAAAAACTGTTTTTT

d_gene: TRBD1
v_gene: TRBV7-8
abundance: once
j_gene: TRBJ1-3
len: 16
CDR3aa: CASSPGQGARGNTIYF
CDR3nt: TGTGCCAGCAGCCCGGGACAGGGAGCAAGAGGAAACACCATATATTTT

d_gene: TRBD2
v_gene: TRBV7-9
abundance: -
j_gene: TRBJ2-2
len: 17
CDR3aa: CASSDQVREGNTGELFF
CDR3nt: TGTGCCAGCAGCGACCAGGTGCGGGAGGGGAACACCGGGGAGCTGTTTTTT

d_gene: TRBD1
v_gene: TRBV28
abundance: -
j_gene: TRBJ1-4
len: 14
CDR3aa: CASSLTGISEKLFF
CDR3nt: TGTGCCAGCAGTTTGACAGGGATATCTGAAAAACTGTTTTTT

d_gene: -
v_gene: TRBV5-1
abundance: -
j_gene: TRBJ1-1
len: 16
CDR3aa: CASSSTTGPLNTEAFF
CDR3nt: TGCGCCAGCAGCTCAACTACGGGGCCGTTGAACACTGAAGCTTTCTTT

d_gene: TRBD2
v_gene: TRBV5-1
abundance: -
j_gene: TRBJ2-7
len: 17
CDR3aa: CASSFLGLAGGAYEQYF
CDR3nt: TGCGCCAGCAGCTTCCTAGGACTAGCGGGAGGAGCCTACGAGCAGTACTTC

d_gene: -
v_gene: TRBV1
abundance: -
j_gene: TRBJ1-6
len: 16
CDR3aa: CTSSQDAGRADSPLHF
CDR3nt: TGCACCAGCAGCCAAGATGCAGGCAGGGCGGATTCACCCCTCCACTTT

d_gene: TRBD2
v_gene: TRBV6-1
abundance: -
j_gene: TRBJ2-1
len: 15
CDR3aa: CASSKREGPYNEQFF
CDR3nt: TGTGCCAGCAGTAAGCGGGAGGGCCCCTACAATGAGCAGTTCTTC

d_gene: -
v_gene: TRBV7-6
abundance: once
j_gene: TRBJ2-7
len: 14
CDR3aa: CASSAIQGDYEQYF
CDR3nt: TGTGCCAGCAGCGCTATACAGGGAGACTACGAGCAGTACTTC

d_gene: -
v_gene: TRBV5-4
abundance: -
j_gene: TRBJ2-7
len: 14
CDR3aa: CASSLGESVFEQYF
CDR3nt: TGTGCCAGCAGCTTGGGAGAGTCCGTTTTCGAGCAGTACTTC

d_gene: -
v_gene: TRBV7-9
abundance: -
j_gene: TRBJ2-3
len: 13
CDR3aa: CASSLSAGDTQYF
CDR3nt: TGTGCCAGCAGCTTAAGTGCGGGGGATACGCAGTATTTT

d_gene: TRBD1
v_gene: TRBV7-7
abundance: -
j_gene: TRBJ2-5
len: 15
CDR3aa: CASSLGGQGEETQYF
CDR3nt: TGTGCTAGCAGCTTAGGGGGACAGGGTGAAGAGACCCAGTACTTC

d_gene: -
v_gene: TRBV21-1
abundance: -
j_gene: TRBJ2-4
len: 15
CDR3aa: CASSKVWSAKNIQYF
CDR3nt: TGTGCCAGCAGCAAAGTTTGGTCGGCCAAAAACATTCAGTACTTC

d_gene: TRBD1
v_gene: TRBV18
abundance: once
j_gene: TRBJ1-2
len: 14
CDR3aa: CASSPVRDSYGYTF
CDR3nt: TGTGCCAGCTCACCGGTCCGGGACAGCTATGGCTACACCTTC

d_gene: TRBD2
v_gene: TRBV28
abundance: -
j_gene: TRBJ2-3
len: 19
CDR3aa: CASSFSFYFGRARTDTQYF
CDR3nt: TGTGCCAGCAGTTTTTCTTTTTATTTCGGGAGGGCACGCACAGATACGCAGTATTTT

d_gene: -
v_gene: TRBV5-6
abundance: -
j_gene: TRBJ2-1
len: 15
CDR3aa: CASSRRELQRNEQFF
CDR3nt: TGTGCCAGCAGCAGACGGGAGCTTCAGCGGAATGAGCAGTTCTTC

d_gene: -
v_gene: TRBV19
abundance: -
j_gene: TRBJ2-1
len: 17
CDR3aa: CASSTFRGANSYNEQFF
CDR3nt: TGTGCCAGTAGTACTTTCAGGGGAGCCAACTCCTACAATGAGCAGTTCTTC

d_gene: TRBD1
v_gene: TRBV5-4
abundance: -
j_gene: TRBJ2-7
len: 14
CDR3aa: CASSTWDRVYEQYF
CDR3nt: TGTGCCAGCAGCACCTGGGACAGGGTGTACGAGCAGTACTTC

d_gene: -
v_gene: TRBV6-5
abundance: -
j_gene: TRBJ2-7
len: 14
CDR3aa: CASRKRTDSYEQYF
CDR3nt: TGTGCCAGCAGAAAAAGGACTGATTCCTACGAGCAGTACTTC

d_gene: TRBD1
v_gene: TRBV27
abundance: -
j_gene: TRBJ2-7
len: 16
CDR3aa: CASSQRQGADSYEQYF
CDR3nt: TGTGCCAGCAGTCAAAGACAGGGGGCAGACTCCTACGAGCAGTACTTC

d_gene: -
v_gene: TRBV28
abundance: -
j_gene: TRBJ2-6
len: 16
CDR3aa: CASSSAGETGANVLTF
CDR3nt: TGTGCCAGCAGCAGCGCAGGGGAAACTGGGGCCAACGTCCTGACTTTC

d_gene: -
v_gene: TRBV19
abundance: -
j_gene: TRBJ2-1
len: 15
CDR3aa: CASSISHWAHNEQFF
CDR3nt: TGTGCCAGTAGTATCTCCCACTGGGCACACAATGAGCAGTTCTTC

d_gene: TRBD2
v_gene: TRBV2
abundance: once
j_gene: TRBJ2-3
len: 14
CDR3aa: CASNLAGGTDTQYF
CDR3nt: TGTGCCAGCAACCTAGCGGGAGGTACAGATACGCAGTATTTT

d_gene: TRBD1
v_gene: TRBV9
abundance: -
j_gene: TRBJ2-3
len: 15
CDR3aa: CASSVRAGGTDTQYF
CDR3nt: TGTGCCAGCAGCGTACGGGCAGGGGGAACAGATACGCAGTATTTT

d_gene: TRBD1
v_gene: TRBV5-1
abundance: few
j_gene: TRBJ2-7
len: 14
CDR3aa: CASSLEQGAYEQYF
CDR3nt: TGCGCCAGCAGCTTGGAACAGGGGGCTTACGAGCAGTACTTC

d_gene: -
v_gene: TRBV18
abundance: -
j_gene: TRBJ2-2
len: 16
CDR3aa: CASSPYWGANTGELFF
CDR3nt: TGTGCCAGCTCACCCTATTGGGGGGCGAACACCGGGGAGCTGTTTTTT

d_gene: -
v_gene: TRBV5-1
abundance: -
j_gene: TRBJ2-3
len: 12
CDR3aa: CASSFGTDTQYF
CDR3nt: TGCGCCAGCAGCTTTGGGACAGATACGCAGTATTTT

d_gene: TRBD1
v_gene: TRBV28
abundance: -
j_gene: TRBJ2-7
len: 12
CDR3aa: CASSTGGYEQYF
CDR3nt: TGTGCCAGCAGTACAGGGGGTTACGAGCAGTACTTC

d_gene: TRBD1
v_gene: TRBV6-6
abundance: -
j_gene: TRBJ1-2
len: 12
CDR3aa: CASSPGTDGYTF
CDR3nt: TGTGCCAGCAGCCCAGGGACAGATGGCTACACCTTC

d_gene: -
v_gene: TRBV6-1
abundance: few
j_gene: TRBJ2-5
len: 14
CDR3aa: CASSPTGFGETQYF
CDR3nt: TGTGCCAGCAGTCCCACAGGGTTCGGGGAGACCCAGTACTTC

d_gene: TRBD2
v_gene: TRBV14
abundance: -
j_gene: TRBJ2-1
len: 17
CDR3aa: CASTDRLAGEAYNEQFF
CDR3nt: TGTGCCAGCACCGATCGACTAGCGGGAGAGGCTTACAATGAGCAGTTCTTC

d_gene: TRBD2
v_gene: TRBV27
abundance: -
j_gene: TRBJ2-3
len: 18
CDR3aa: CASSSPVFGLVSTDTQYF
CDR3nt: TGTGCCAGCAGTTCCCCCGTATTCGGACTAGTTAGCACAGATACGCAGTATTTT

d_gene: -
v_gene: TRBV7-9
abundance: -
j_gene: TRBJ1-2
len: 15
CDR3aa: CASSLLAAGDYGYTF
CDR3nt: TGTGCCAGCAGCTTATTAGCGGCCGGGGACTATGGCTACACCTTC

d_gene: -
v_gene: TRBV11-2
abundance: -
j_gene: TRBJ2-3
len: 16
CDR3aa: CASSLDRDPSTDTQYF
CDR3nt: TGTGCCAGCAGCTTAGACCGGGACCCTAGCACAGATACGCAGTATTTT

d_gene: TRBD2
v_gene: TRBV5-4
abundance: -
j_gene: TRBJ2-5
len: 14
CDR3aa: CASSLGGGQETQYF
CDR3nt: TGTGCCAGCAGCTTGGGCGGGGGGCAAGAGACCCAGTACTTC

d_gene: -
v_gene: TRBV19
abundance: -
j_gene: TRBJ1-1
len: 13
CDR3aa: CASINPPYSEAFF
CDR3nt: TGTGCCAGTATCAACCCTCCTTATTCTGAAGCTTTCTTT

d_gene: TRBD2
v_gene: TRBV19
abundance: -
j_gene: TRBJ2-7
len: 15
CDR3aa: CASSTPGLAGGEQYF
CDR3nt: TGTGCCAGTAGTACCCCGGGACTAGCGGGCGGCGAGCAGTACTTC

d_gene: TRBD1
v_gene: TRBV5-1
abundance: -
j_gene: TRBJ2-5
len: 15
CDR3aa: CASRPRPGQQETQYF
CDR3nt: TGCGCCAGCAGGCCTCGCCCGGGACAGCAAGAGACCCAGTACTTC

d_gene: -
v_gene: TRBV10-2
abundance: many
j_gene: TRBJ2-2
len: 14
CDR3aa: CASKKDTNTGELFF
CDR3nt: TGCGCCAGCAAGAAGGACACCAACACCGGGGAGCTGTTTTTT

d_gene: -
v_gene: TRBV28
abundance: many
j_gene: TRBJ1-1
len: 16
CDR3aa: CASSFSGRPMSYEAFF
CDR3nt: TGTGCCAGCAGTTTTTCTGGCCGGCCTATGTCGTATGAAGCTTTCTTT

d_gene: TRBD1
v_gene: TRBV28
abundance: few
j_gene: TRBJ1-5
len: 13
CDR3aa: CASRLQGNQPQHF
CDR3nt: TGTGCCAGCAGACTACAGGGGAATCAGCCCCAGCATTTT

d_gene: -
v_gene: TRBV20-1
abundance: -
j_gene: TRBJ2-7
len: 11
CDR3aa: CSARYLYEQYF
CDR3nt: TGCAGTGCTAGATACCTTTACGAGCAGTACTTC